Reported below is one T cell receptor (beta chain). As yet, its antigen is unknown. For genomic DNA, unsorted samples relied on around 86 million PBMCs. Assay execution took place at the deep level. As handled by the study authors: Sequence data from immunoSEQ were junction-only and lacked quality scores; consequently, filtering differed. Assay: immunoSEQ multiplex PCR; the TCRdb copy retains only in-frame clones and omits some. V, J and clone size reflect that table, while D and trimming were determined from the DNA. The table has about half a million clones, approximately 84% seen once; the top ten hold approximately 12%. Looked up from germline, CDR1 is LGHNA and CDR2 is YSLEER. The CDR3 sequence is 17 residues long. V was cut by 2 bases and J by 2 bases, with 16 bases left in between. The sample belongs to a study of shared clonotypes between healthy human individuals. General observations from the study: Apart from blood, nothing was sampled; tissue repertoires likely differ.

This TCR derives from a middle-aged woman in good health. Some clones in this sample may be carry-over from other donors' samples. The chain carries TRBV4-3 and TRBJ1-5; D remains ambiguous. The sequenced material came from PBMCs. The CDR3 coding sequence is TGCGCCAGCAGCCAATCGAAAAGGGTGAGAGGCAATCAGCCCCAGCATTTT. It yields the protein CASSQSKRVRGNQPQHF.